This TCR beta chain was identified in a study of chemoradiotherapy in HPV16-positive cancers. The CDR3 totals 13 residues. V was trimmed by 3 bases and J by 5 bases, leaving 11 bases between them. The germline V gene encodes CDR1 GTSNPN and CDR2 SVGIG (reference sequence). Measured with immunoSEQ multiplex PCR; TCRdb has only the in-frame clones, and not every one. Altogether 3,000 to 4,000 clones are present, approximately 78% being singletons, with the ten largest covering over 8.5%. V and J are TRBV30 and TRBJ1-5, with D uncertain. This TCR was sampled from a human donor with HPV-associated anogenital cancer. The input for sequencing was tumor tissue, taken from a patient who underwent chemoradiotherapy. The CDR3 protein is CAWSAGIDQPQHF. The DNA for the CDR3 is TGTGCCTGGAGCGCCGGGATAGATCAGCCCCAGCATTTT.